The 12 T cell receptor beta chains below all came from one sample that was sequenced in a study of blood T cell repertoires in COVID-19. Generated by immunoSEQ multiplex PCR, the TCRdb table keeps only in-frame clones and is missing some. This table has 300,000 to 450,000 clones, roughly four fifths appearing once. The material sequenced was peripheral blood. These receptors originate from a human donor with acute or convalescent COVID-19. The donor label of this sample is uncertain.

The V and J genes are TRBV23-1 and TRBJ1-6; TRBD1 might be the D (5 bases). TRBV23-1 is an open reading frame, and its role is uncertain. The V gene lost 4 bases and the J gene lost 5 bases, with 18 bases spanning the gap. The CDR3 length is 17 residues. The chain's CDR3 is CASSPHRRGHHNSPLHF. The CDR3 bases are TGCGCCAGCAGTCCACATCGTCGCGGACATCATAATTCACCCCTCCACTTT.

The table lists this clone with a few counts. The chain couples TRBV2 to TRBJ2-3; D is unresolved. CDR3 size: 15 residues. V lost 2 bases and J lost 0, with 9 bases in between. Germline CDR1 reads SNHLY; CDR2 reads FYNNEI. In DNA, the CDR3 is TGTGCCAGCAGTGAACTCTGGCAAAGCACAGATACGCAGTATTTT. Its translation: CASSELWQSTDTQYF. The entire variable domain, with the rest obtained from reference TRBV2 and TRBJ2-3, is as follows: EPEVTQTPSHQVTQMGQEVILRCVPISNHLYFYWYRQILGQKVEFLVSFYNNEISEKSEIFDDQFSVERPDGSNFTLKIRSTKLEDSAMYFCASSELWQSTDTQYFGPGTRLTVL.

This chain links TRBV9 with TRBJ1-2; 12 positions agree with TRBD1. Unmatched junction bases numbered 6, after V lost 0 bases and J lost 3 bases. This CDR3 region has 17 residues. Germline values: CDR1 SGDLS, CDR2 YYNGEE. CDR3 coding DNA: TGTGCCAGCAGCGTAGGCGGGACAGGGGGCAGGTACTATGGCTACACCTTC. Protein sequence: CASSVGGTGGRYYGYTF.

The CDR3 sequence: CASCPDRGQPQHF. CDR3 coding DNA: TGTGCCAGCTGCCCTGACAGGGGACAGCCCCAGCATTTT. This chain uses TRBV2 with TRBJ1-5; 8 bases match TRBD1. With 8 bases clipped from V and 7 bases from J, the junction kept 7 bases outside the gene matches. The CDR3 sequence is 13 residues long. The germline V gene encodes CDR1 SNHLY and CDR2 FYNNEI.

The rearrangement links TRBV6-5 to TRBJ2-3; D might be TRBD1 (6 bases). CDR3 size: 14 residues. Germline loops: CDR1 MNHEY, CDR2 SVGAGI. V was cut by 6 bases and J by 4 bases, with 14 bases left in between. CDR3 nucleotide sequence: TGTGCCAGCAGAGATTGGGGGCGCGCAGATACGCAGTATTTT. Translating it yields CASRDWGRADTQYF.

Points on this clone: The sample has other DNA sequences that encode this CDR3 too. The chain carries TRBV27 and TRBJ1-5, with a weak D call TRBD1 (6 bases). Deletions cut 6 bases from V and 0 bases from J, with 6 bases between. Germline values: CDR1 MNHEY, CDR2 SMNVEV (reference sequence). CDR3 size: 13 residues. CDR3 protein: CASSRGSNQPQHF. The CDR3 region has the DNA TGTGCCAGCAGCAGGGGTAGCAATCAGCCCCAGCATTTT.

V usage is TRBV5-5 and J usage is TRBJ2-1; 8 bases map to TRBD1. The CDR3 extends over 15 amino acids. CDR1 SGHKS and CDR2 YYEKEE come from the germline V gene (reference sequence). V lost 4 bases, J lost 4 bases, and 7 bases stayed unmatched. This CDR3 reads CASSPSWTGYNEQFF. The CDR3 DNA reads TGTGCCAGCAGCCCCTCGTGGACAGGGTACAATGAGCAGTTCTTC.

The chain carries TRBV6-6 and TRBJ1-1, with TRBD1 matching over 8 bases. The V gene end was trimmed by 2 bases and the J gene end by 6 bases; junction bases not matched to a gene: 2. From germline, CDR1 is MNHNY and CDR2 SVGAGI (reference sequence). The CDR3 has 13 residues. DNA of the CDR3: TGTGCCAGCAGTTACCCGGACAGGGCTGAAGCTTTCTTT. Translated, it gives CASSYPDRAEAFF.

V gene TRBV19 combines with J gene TRBJ1-4; TRBD1 matches 7 bases. V was clipped by 5 bases and J by 6 bases; unmatched bases: 15. Germline V gene data show CDR1 as LNHDA and CDR2 as SQIVND (reference sequence). CDR3 length equals 17 residues. The CDR3 region is CASSVLRATGFDEKLFF. The DNA of the CDR3 is TGTGCCAGTAGTGTCCTGAGAGCGACAGGGTTTGATGAAAAACTGTTTTTT.

The chain joins TRBV19 to TRBJ1-2; 7 nucleotides match TRBD1. Germline loops: CDR1 LNHDA, CDR2 SQIVND (reference sequence). CDR3 size: 13 residues. V lost 5 bases and J lost 6; bases outside the gene matches: 6. CDR3 in amino acids: CASSRDRVHGYTF. The CDR3 nucleotides read TGTGCCAGTAGTCGCGACAGGGTGCATGGCTACACCTTC.

This CDR3 is CASPRQAYSNQPQHF. CDR3 coding DNA: TGTGCCAGCCCTCGACAGGCCTATAGCAATCAGCCCCAGCATTTT. The gene calls are TRBV9 and TRBJ1-5; tentative D call: TRBD1 (6 bases). V lost 7 bases and J lost 0, with 14 bases in between. There are 15 residues in the CDR3. Germline V gene data show CDR1 as SGDLS and CDR2 as YYNGEE. Complete variable domain (other parts from reference TRBV9 and TRBJ1-5): DSGVTQTPKHLITATGQRVTLRCSPRSGDLSVYWYQQSLDQGLQFLIQYYNGEERAKGNILERFSAQQFPDLHSELNLSSLELGDSALYFCASPRQAYSNQPQHFGDGTRLSIL.

The V gene is TRBV4-1, the J gene TRBJ2-3; the D is unclear. V was clipped by 1 base and J by 4 bases, with 12 bases between them. Germline V gene data show CDR1 as MGHRA and CDR2 as YSYEKL. CDR3 length equals 15 residues. As DNA, the CDR3 is TGCGCCAGCAGCCAAGTGGCACACGTCCCAGATACGCAGTATTTT. Translation gives CASSQVAHVPDTQYF.